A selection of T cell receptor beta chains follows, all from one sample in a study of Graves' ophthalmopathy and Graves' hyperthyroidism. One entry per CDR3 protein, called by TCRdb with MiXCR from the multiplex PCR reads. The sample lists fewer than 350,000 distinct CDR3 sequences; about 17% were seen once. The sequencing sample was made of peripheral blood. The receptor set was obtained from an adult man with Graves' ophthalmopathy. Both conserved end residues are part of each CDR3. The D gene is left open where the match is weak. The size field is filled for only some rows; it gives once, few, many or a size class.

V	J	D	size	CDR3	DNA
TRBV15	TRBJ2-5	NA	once	CATSRDRRQAWTQYF	TGTGCCACCAGCAGAGATAGGAGACAGGCCTGGACCCAGTACTTC
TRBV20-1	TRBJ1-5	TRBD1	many	CSARDRVRNQPQHF	TGCAGTGCCCGGGACAGGGTAAGGAATCAGCCCCAGCATTTT
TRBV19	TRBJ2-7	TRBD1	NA	CASSPADRPYEQYF	TGTGCCAGTAGTCCGGCGGACAGGCCTTACGAGCAGTACTTC
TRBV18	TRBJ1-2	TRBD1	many	CASSPTVQGSGYTF	TGTGCCAGCTCACCAACGGTACAGGGGAGTGGCTACACCTTC
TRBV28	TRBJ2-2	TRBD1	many	CASSVNRGLRSGELFF	TGTGCCAGCAGTGTCAACAGGGGTCTGCGCTCCGGGGAGCTGTTTTTT
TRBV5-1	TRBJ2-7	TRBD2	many	CASSLDGVGVGGRRYEQYF	TGCGCCAGCAGCTTGGACGGGGTAGGAGTTGGCGGGAGACGATACGAGCAGTACTTC
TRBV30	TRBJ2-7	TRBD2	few	CAWSVLASGNNYEQYF	TGTGCCTGGAGTGTATTAGCTAGCGGGAACAACTACGAGCAGTACTTC
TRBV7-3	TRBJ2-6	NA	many	CASSLIGQSGANVLTF	TGTGCCAGCAGCTTAATAGGGCAGTCTGGGGCCAACGTCCTGACTTTC
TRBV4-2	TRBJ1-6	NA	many	CASSQDRMTGSNSPLHF	TGTGCCAGCAGCCAAGATCGGATGACAGGTTCGAATTCACCCCTCCACTTT
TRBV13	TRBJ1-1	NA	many	CASSPIAGENTEAFF	TGTGCCAGCAGCCCTATAGCGGGAGAGAACACTGAAGCTTTCTTT
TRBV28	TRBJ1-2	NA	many	CASSGVKASYGYTF	TGTGCCAGCAGTGGCGTAAAAGCTAGCTATGGCTACACCTTC
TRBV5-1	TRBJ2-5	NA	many	CASSLFPPTPGRDRRETQYF	TGCGCCAGCAGCTTGTTCCCCCCTACACCGGGGCGGGACCGTCGAGAGACCCAGTACTTC
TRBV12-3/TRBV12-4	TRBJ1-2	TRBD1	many	CASSLGTGMGYGYTF	TGTGCCAGCAGTTTGGGGACAGGGATGGGCTATGGCTACACCTTC
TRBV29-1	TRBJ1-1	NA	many	CSVDGVPNTEAFF	TGCAGCGTTGATGGTGTACCGAACACTGAAGCTTTCTTT
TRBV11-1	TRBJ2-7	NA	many	CASSLAHRTYEQYF	TGTGCCAGCAGCTTAGCGCATAGAACCTACGAGCAGTACTTC
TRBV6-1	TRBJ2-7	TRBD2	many	CVSSELAGVVYEQYF	TGTGTCAGCAGTGAACTAGCGGGAGTTGTATACGAGCAGTACTTC
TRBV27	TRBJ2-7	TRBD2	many	CASSPGLAGSRPYEQYF	TGTGCCAGCAGCCCGGGACTAGCGGGAAGCCGACCCTACGAGCAGTACTTC
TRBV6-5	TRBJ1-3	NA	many	CASSYQDPALSGNTIYF	TGTGCCAGCAGTTACCAGGATCCCGCCCTCTCTGGAAACACCATATATTTT
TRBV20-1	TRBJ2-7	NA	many	CSAILYTGRWEQYF	TGCAGTGCAATTCTCTACACAGGGAGGTGGGAGCAGTACTTC
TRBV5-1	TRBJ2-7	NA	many	CASSLLIGQEQYF	TGCGCCAGCAGCCTCCTTATAGGACAGGAGCAGTACTTC
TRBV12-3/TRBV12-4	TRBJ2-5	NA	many	CASSLQRWGQETQYF	TGTGCCAGCAGTTTACAAAGGTGGGGCCAAGAGACCCAGTACTTC
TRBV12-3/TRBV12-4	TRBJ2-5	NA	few	CASSRSGAGLLMETQYF	TGTGCCAGCAGTCGCAGTGGGGCAGGGCTCTTGATGGAGACCCAGTACTTC
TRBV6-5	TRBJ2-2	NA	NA	CASSYDGTGELFF	TGTGCCAGCAGTTACGACGGGACGGGGGAGCTGTTTTTT
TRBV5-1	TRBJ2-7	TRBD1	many	CASSSFRQGPYF	TGCGCCAGCAGCTCCTTCCGACAGGGGCCGTACTTC
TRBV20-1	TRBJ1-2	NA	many	CSARLGAVLGYGYTF	TGCAGTGCTAGACTCGGGGCAGTTCTTGGCTATGGCTACACCTTC
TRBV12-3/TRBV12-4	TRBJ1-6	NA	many	CASRGRDSHILHF	TGTGCCAGCAGGGGCCGGGACTCTCATATCCTCCACTTT